The 13 T cell receptor beta chains presented below share a single source sample, sequenced in a study of cytomegalovirus exposure and HLA in healthy donors. With 60 Vbeta and 13 Jbeta primers, the PCR was carried out. Assay: immunoSEQ multiplex PCR; the TCRdb copy retains only in-frame clones and omits some. The sample contains 200,000 or so clones, roughly 84% of which appear only once. The sample taken for sequencing was PBMCs. These receptors were obtained from a girl under two years old in good health and CMV-seronegative.

The rearrangement uses TRBV4-3 and TRBJ2-1; 8 bases are a match to TRBD2. The ends lost 4 bases at V and 8 bases at J; junction bases unmatched: 10. The CDR3 contains 15 residues. Germline CDR1 LGHNA, CDR2 YSLEER. In DNA, the CDR3 is TGCGCCAGCAGCCTTACCTCCCGGGAGGGCCATGAGCAGTTCTTC. Protein sequence: CASSLTSREGHEQFF.

The chain links TRBV18 to TRBJ1-1; D might be TRBD1 (6 bases). V shed 5 bases and J shed 1 base, with 17 bases lying between them. The CDR3 has 16 amino acids. CDR1 KGHSH and CDR2 LQKENI come from the germline V gene. The CDR3 here is CASSSLAGARNTEAFF. The CDR3 nucleotides are TGTGCCAGCTCATCGTTGGCAGGGGCCAGGAACACTGAAGCTTTCTTT.

The chain combines TRBV6-5 with TRBJ1-2; 8 nucleotides align to TRBD1. Germline CDR1 and CDR2: MNHEY and SVGAGI. This CDR3 contains 15 residues. The J segment lost 4 bases and the V segment lost 9 bases, leaving 13 bases of the junction unmatched. The CDR3 is CASYGTGPGGYGYTF. CDR3 bases: TGTGCCAGTTACGGGACAGGACCGGGAGGCTATGGCTACACCTTC.

The V call is TRBV5-6, the J call TRBJ2-5, with 8 positions matching TRBD2. This CDR3 region has 17 residues. Trimming took 3 bases from V and 2 from J; bases not matched to a gene: 12. CDR1 is SGHDT and CDR2 is YYEEEE in the germline V gene. CDR3 nucleotide sequence: TGTGCCAGCAGCTCAAACACGGGGGGGCTGTCTCAAGAGACCCAGTACTTC. Amino acid sequence: CASSSNTGGLSQETQYF. Supplemented by reference TRBV5-6 and TRBJ2-5, the full variable domain reads DAGVTQSPTHLIKTRGQQVTLRCSPKSGHDTVSWYQQALGQGPQFIFQYYEEEERQRGNFPDRFSGHQFPNYSSELNVNALLLGDSALYLCASSSNTGGLSQETQYFGPGTRLLVL.

The chain recombines TRBV7-2 with TRBJ2-7; possibly TRBD2 for D (6 bases). Deletions cut 1 base from V and 7 bases from J, with 14 bases between. Germline V gene lookup returns CDR1 SGHTA and CDR2 FQGNSA. This CDR3 is 14 amino acids long. This CDR3 reads CASSLEGGGSEQYF. The CDR3 coding sequence is TGTGCCAGCAGCTTAGAAGGTGGGGGGAGTGAGCAGTACTTC. The full variable domain, completed using reference TRBV7-2 and TRBJ2-7, is GAGVSQSPSNKVTEKGKDVELRCDPISGHTALYWYRQSLGQGLEFLIYFQGNSAPDKSGLPSDRFSAERTGGSVSTLTIQRTQQEDSAVYLCASSLEGGGSEQYFGPGTRLTVT.

CDR3 amino acids: CASSFQGAGQPQHF. CDR3 DNA: TGTGCCAGCAGTTTTCAGGGGGCGGGCCAGCCCCAGCATTTT. This chain joins TRBV27 and TRBJ1-5, with 8 bases matching TRBD1. V trimming: 3 bases; J trimming: 7 bases; junction bases outside the gene matches: 5. This CDR3 spans 14 amino acids. The germline V gene encodes CDR1 MNHEY and CDR2 SMNVEV (reference sequence).

The V gene is TRBV7-2, the J gene TRBJ1-1; perhaps TRBD1 as D (5 bases). Germline CDR1 and CDR2: SGHTA and FQGNSA. The V end lost 4 bases, the J end lost 11 bases, and 23 bases lay between the germline ends. The CDR3 runs 15 residues. CDR3 sequence (DNA): TGTGCCAGCAGCTCCGGACCCAGACAGTCCTCAGGGGCTTTCTTT. It is translated as CASSSGPRQSSGAFF. Based on the CDR3 plus reference TRBV7-2 and TRBJ1-1, the full variable domain is GAGVSQSPSNKVTEKGKDVELRCDPISGHTALYWYRQSLGQGLEFLIYFQGNSAPDKSGLPSDRFSAERTGGSVSTLTIQRTQQEDSAVYLCASSSGPRQSSGAFFGQGTRLTVV.

The V call is TRBV4-3, the J call TRBJ2-7, with 8 nucleotides matching TRBD2. V gave up 0 bases and J gave up 5 bases; unmatched junction bases: 15. The CDR3 is 18 amino acids. In germline, CDR1 is LGHNA, CDR2 YSLEER. The CDR3 region is CASSQDLATGREGDEQYF. In DNA, the CDR3 is TGCGCCAGCAGCCAAGATCTCGCCACGGGACGGGAGGGTGACGAGCAGTACTTC.

The chain combines TRBV7-3 with TRBJ2-3; 7 bases agree with TRBD2. CDR3 length: 15 amino acids. CDR1 SGHTA and CDR2 FQGTGA come from the germline V gene. V shed 4 bases, J shed 0 bases, and the junction held 4 bases outside the gene matches. CDR3: CASSSLADSTDTQYF. CDR3 DNA: TGTGCCAGCAGCTCTCTAGCGGACAGCACAGATACGCAGTATTTT.

The chain uses TRBV25-1 and TRBJ1-2; D is possibly TRBD1 (6 bases). The CDR3 has 13 residues. V lost 6 bases and J 2 bases, leaving 10 bases between the germline ends. From germline, CDR1 is MGHDK and CDR2 SYGVNS. For the CDR3, the DNA is TGTGCCAGCAGCGGGGGGCTCAACTATGGCTACACCTTC. This encodes CASSGGLNYGYTF.

V and J are TRBV10-3 and TRBJ1-1; 8 positions agree with TRBD1. Germline V gives CDR1 ENHRY, CDR2 SYGVKD. V shed 4 bases, J shed 1 base, and the junction held 5 bases outside the gene matches. The CDR3 covers 15 residues. CDR3 sequence (DNA): TGTGCCATCAGTGGTTCGACAGGGGAGAACACTGAAGCTTTCTTT. This codes for CAISGSTGENTEAFF.

CDR3 residues: CASSLRQGGIQYF. The CDR3 coding sequence is TGTGCCAGCAGCCTCCGACAGGGCGGCATTCAGTACTTC. The chain joins TRBV11-1 to TRBJ2-4; TRBD1 aligns across 7 bases. The trim removed 5 bases at V and 9 bases at J, leaving 7 bases unmatched. This CDR3 is 13 amino acids long. Germline CDR1 SGHAT, CDR2 FQDESV (reference sequence).

The CDR3: CASSQDDLGGYEQYF. In nucleotides, the CDR3 is TGCGCCAGCAGCCAAGACGATCTAGGTGGGTACGAGCAGTACTTC. The V call is TRBV4-1, the J call TRBJ2-5; D uncertain. TRBJ2-7 matches the DNA end more closely, so the J call is doubtful. The CDR3 consists of 15 residues. Germline V gene sequence: CDR1 MGHRA, CDR2 YSYEKL.